This paragraph reports one TCR beta chain. Its antigen remains unidentified. Expressed TCRB transcripts got sequenced, as all isolated RNA was reverse transcribed. About 3.7 million reads, on average, came from each naive, central memory and regulatory T cell sample. The assay was immunoSEQ multiplex PCR, and TCRdb's table has in-frame clones only and misses some. The sample shows about 160,000 clones, 63% of them seen only once. Germline CDR1 and CDR2: MDHEN and SYDVKM. The CDR3 extends over 11 amino acids. This sample was included in a study of beta chain features in type 1 diabetes. Study-wide results and caveats: Type 1 diabetes patients had fewer VDJ junction insertions and more deletions. Moderate yet significant TCRB CDR3 shortening was seen in Type 1 diabetes patients in all four CD4+ subsets.

The sequence was collected from a man younger than 40 with type 1 diabetes. The chain carries TRBV28 and TRBJ2-5; no clear D gene. The tail of the sequence fits TRBJ2-7 better, so the J call may be wrong. Sequencing was done on a sample of naive CD4+ T cells from blood. The CDR3 region has the DNA TGTGCCAGCAGCTCACCGTACGAGCAGTACTTC. Encoded protein: CASSSPYEQYF.